The text below deals with one TCR beta chain. This sample is part of a study of cytomegalovirus exposure and HLA in healthy donors. The V gene's germline CDR1 is SNHLY and CDR2 FYNNEI. Trimming left V 1 base short and J 9 bases short, with 9 bases between. The CDR3 contains 12 residues. The study ran its PCR with 60 Vbeta and 13 Jbeta primers. Clones were sequenced by immunoSEQ multiplex PCR, and TCRdb holds only the in-frame ones, with some missing. The profile covers 200,000 or so clones, with under 90% appearing a single time and about 0.1% taken by the ten largest. The receptor was isolated from a boy younger than 10 in good health and CMV-seronegative. V is TRBV2 and J is TRBJ1-2, with D unresolved. The specimen was PBMCs. CDR3 region: CASSEGEYRYTF. In DNA, the CDR3 is TGTGCCAGCAGTGAAGGGGAGTACCGCTACACCTTC.